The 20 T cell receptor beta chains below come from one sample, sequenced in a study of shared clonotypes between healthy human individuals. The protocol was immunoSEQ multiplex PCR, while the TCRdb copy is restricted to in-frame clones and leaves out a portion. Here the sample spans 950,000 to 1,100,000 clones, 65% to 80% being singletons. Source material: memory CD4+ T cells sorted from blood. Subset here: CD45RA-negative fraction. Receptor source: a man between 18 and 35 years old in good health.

The CDR3 protein is CAWTGGGGQPQHF. CDR3 coding DNA: TGTGCCTGGACGGGGGGGGGCGGTCAGCCCCAGCATTTT. The J gene is TRBJ1-5, the V gene TRBV30; weak D call: TRBD1 (6 bases). V was cut by 4 bases and J by 6 bases, with 13 bases left in between. Germline V gene data show CDR1 as GTSNPN and CDR2 as SVGIG (reference sequence). The CDR3 has 13 residues.

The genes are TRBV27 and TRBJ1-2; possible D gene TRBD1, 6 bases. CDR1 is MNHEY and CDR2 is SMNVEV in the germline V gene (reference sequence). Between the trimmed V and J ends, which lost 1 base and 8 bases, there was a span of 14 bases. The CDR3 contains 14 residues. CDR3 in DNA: TGTGCCAGCAGTTTATATTGGGGGGCGCGAGGCTACACCTTC. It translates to CASSLYWGARGYTF.

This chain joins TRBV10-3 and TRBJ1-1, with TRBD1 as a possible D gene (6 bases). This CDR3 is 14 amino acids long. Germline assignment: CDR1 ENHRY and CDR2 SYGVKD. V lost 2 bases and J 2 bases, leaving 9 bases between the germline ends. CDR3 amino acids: CAISETDRNTEAFF. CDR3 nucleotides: TGTGCCATCAGTGAGACGGACAGAAACACTGAAGCTTTCTTT.

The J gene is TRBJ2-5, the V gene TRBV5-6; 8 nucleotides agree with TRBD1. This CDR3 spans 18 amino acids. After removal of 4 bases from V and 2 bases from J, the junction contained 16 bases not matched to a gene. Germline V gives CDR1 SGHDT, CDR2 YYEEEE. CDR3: CASSPPLSDRVRQETQYF. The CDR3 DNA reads TGTGCCAGCAGCCCGCCCTTATCGGACAGGGTTAGGCAAGAGACCCAGTACTTC.

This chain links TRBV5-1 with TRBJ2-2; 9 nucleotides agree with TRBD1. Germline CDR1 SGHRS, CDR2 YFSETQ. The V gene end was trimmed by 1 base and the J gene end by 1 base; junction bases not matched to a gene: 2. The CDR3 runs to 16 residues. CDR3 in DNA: TGCGCCAGCAGCTTGTGGACAGGGGTGAACACCGGGGAGCTGTTTTTT. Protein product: CASSLWTGVNTGELFF. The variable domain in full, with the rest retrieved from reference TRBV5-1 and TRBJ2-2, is KAGVTQTPRYLIKTRGQQVTLSCSPISGHRSVSWYQQTPGQGLQFLFEYFSETQRNKGNFPGRFSGRQFSNSRSEMNVSTLELGDSALYLCASSLWTGVNTGELFFGEGSRLTVL.

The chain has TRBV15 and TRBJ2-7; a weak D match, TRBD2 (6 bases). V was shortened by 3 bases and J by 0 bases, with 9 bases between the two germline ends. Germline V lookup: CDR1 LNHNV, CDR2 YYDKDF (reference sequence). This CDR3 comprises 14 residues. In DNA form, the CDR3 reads TGTGCCACCAGCAGTGGGGGGAGCTCCTACGAGCAGTACTTC. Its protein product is CATSSGGSSYEQYF.

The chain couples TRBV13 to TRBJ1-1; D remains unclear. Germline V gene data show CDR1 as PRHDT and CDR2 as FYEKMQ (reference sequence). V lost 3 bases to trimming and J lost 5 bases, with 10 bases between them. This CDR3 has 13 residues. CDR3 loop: CASSLGGWTEAFF. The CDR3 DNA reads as TGTGCCAGCAGCTTGGGAGGTTGGACTGAAGCTTTCTTT.

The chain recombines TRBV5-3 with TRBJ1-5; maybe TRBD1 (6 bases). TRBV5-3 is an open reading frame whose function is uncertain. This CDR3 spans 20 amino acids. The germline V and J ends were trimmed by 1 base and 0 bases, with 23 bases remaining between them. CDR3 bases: TGTGCCAGAAGCTTGCGGTTCGAGGGGGTCTACCTTCATAGCAATCAGCCCCAGCATTTT. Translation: CARSLRFEGVYLHSNQPQHF.

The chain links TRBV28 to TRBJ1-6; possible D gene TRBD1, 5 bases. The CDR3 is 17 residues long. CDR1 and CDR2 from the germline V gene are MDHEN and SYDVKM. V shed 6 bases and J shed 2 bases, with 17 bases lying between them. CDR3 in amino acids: CASSPPGAAAYNSPLHF. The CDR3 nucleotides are TGTGCCAGCAGCCCCCCCGGGGCCGCAGCCTATAATTCACCCCTCCACTTT.

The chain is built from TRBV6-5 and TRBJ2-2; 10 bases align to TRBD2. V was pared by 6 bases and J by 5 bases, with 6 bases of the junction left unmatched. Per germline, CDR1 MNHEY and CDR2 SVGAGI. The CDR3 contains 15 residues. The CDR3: CASRVLAGSTGELFF. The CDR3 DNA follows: TGTGCCAGCAGAGTACTAGCGGGAAGTACCGGGGAGCTGTTTTTT.

The CDR3 here is CASSTRPQLGSLTNEKLFF. In DNA form, the CDR3 reads TGTGCCAGCAGCACCCGACCCCAGCTGGGGTCTTTAACTAATGAAAAACTGTTTTTT. The J gene is TRBJ1-4, the V gene TRBV7-9; no clear D. This CDR3 is built from 19 residues. Trimming took 5 bases from V and 1 from J, leaving 23 bases between them. CDR1 and CDR2 (germline): SEHNR, FQNEAQ (reference sequence).

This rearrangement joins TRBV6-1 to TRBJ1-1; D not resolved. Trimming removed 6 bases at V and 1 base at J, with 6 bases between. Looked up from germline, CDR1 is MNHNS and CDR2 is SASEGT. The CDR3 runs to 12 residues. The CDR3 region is CASRAANTEAFF. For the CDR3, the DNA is TGTGCCAGCAGGGCGGCGAACACTGAAGCTTTCTTT.

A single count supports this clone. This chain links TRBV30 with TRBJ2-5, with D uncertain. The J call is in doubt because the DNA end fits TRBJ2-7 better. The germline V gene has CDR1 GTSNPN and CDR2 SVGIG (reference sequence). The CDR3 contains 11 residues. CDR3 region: CAWTIRDEQYF. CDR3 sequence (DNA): TGTGCCTGGACCATCCGGGACGAGCAGTACTTC.

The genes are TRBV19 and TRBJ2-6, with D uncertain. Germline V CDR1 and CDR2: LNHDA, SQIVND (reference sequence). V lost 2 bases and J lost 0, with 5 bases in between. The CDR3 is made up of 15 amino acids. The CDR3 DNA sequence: TGTGCCAGTAGTATAAAGGGCTCTGGGGCCAACGTCCTGACTTTC. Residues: CASSIKGSGANVLTF.

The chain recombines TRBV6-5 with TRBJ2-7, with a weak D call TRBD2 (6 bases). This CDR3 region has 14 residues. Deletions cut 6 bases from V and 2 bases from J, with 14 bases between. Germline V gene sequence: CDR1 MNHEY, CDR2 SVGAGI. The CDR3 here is CASSSLGGTYEQYF. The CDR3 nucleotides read TGTGCCAGCAGCTCGCTGGGCGGGACCTACGAGCAGTACTTC.

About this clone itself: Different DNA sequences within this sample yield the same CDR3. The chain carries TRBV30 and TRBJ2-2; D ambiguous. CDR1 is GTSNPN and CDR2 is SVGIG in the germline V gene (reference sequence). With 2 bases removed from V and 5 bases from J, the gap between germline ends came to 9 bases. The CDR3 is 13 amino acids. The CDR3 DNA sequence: TGTGCCTGGAGTAGCCAGTCTACCGGGGAGCTGTTTTTT. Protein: CAWSSQSTGELFF.

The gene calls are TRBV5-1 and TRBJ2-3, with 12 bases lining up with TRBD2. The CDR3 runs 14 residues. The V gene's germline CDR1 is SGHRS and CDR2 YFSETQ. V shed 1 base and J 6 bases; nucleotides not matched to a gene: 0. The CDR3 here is CASSLTSGRDTQYF. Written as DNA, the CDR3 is TGCGCCAGCAGCTTGACTAGCGGGAGGGATACGCAGTATTTT.

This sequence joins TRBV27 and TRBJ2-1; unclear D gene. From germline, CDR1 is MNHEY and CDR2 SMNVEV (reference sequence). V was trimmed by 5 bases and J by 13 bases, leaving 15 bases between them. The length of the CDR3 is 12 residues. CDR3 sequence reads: CASSPGKGLQFF. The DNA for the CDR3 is TGTGCCAGCAGTCCGGGTAAAGGTCTCCAGTTCTTC.

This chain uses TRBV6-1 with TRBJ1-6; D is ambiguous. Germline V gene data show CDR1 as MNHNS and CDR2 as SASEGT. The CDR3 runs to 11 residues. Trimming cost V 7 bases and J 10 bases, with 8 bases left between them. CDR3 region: CASMERSPLHF. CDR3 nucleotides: TGTGCCAGCATGGAGAGGTCACCCCTCCACTTT.

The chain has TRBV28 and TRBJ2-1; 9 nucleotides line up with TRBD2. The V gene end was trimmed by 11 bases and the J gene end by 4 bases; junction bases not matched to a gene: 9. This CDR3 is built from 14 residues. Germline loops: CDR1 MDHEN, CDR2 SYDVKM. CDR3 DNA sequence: TGTGCCGCTCGTGCTAGCGGGGTTTACAATGAGCAGTTCTTC. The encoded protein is CAARASGVYNEQFF.